Included here is one T cell receptor beta chain sequence, with context. This clone was picked up one time. Its antigen has not been determined. Base qualities were left out, and no much larger clone turns up one base away. This sample is drawn from a study of T cell changes during pregnancy in multiple sclerosis (dated by TCRdb to between 2019 and 2020). About the study as a whole: The study looked at changes in the T cell repertoire across pregnancy in women with multiple sclerosis.

Library creation used the immunoSEQ multiplex PCR assay. TCRdb holds this immuneACCESS table with in-frame rearrangements only. Some clones are missing; in checked studies, unresolved V genes explain under half, and the rest has no known cause. For this sample there are tens of thousands of clones; about 90% appear just once. The top ten hold around 4.9% of the sample. Deletion took 8 bases off V and 8 bases off J, with a span of 15 bases between the germline ends. The CDR3 goes from the cysteine to the phenylalanine over 12 residues. The entry retains the CDR3 DNA only, 36 bases that are in frame from base 1. For CDR1 and CDR2, the germline V gene lists SNHLY and FYNNEI.

The receptor's source is a female donor in good health, enrolled as a control in a pregnancy study. Sequencing was performed on peripheral blood, taken in the first trimester of pregnancy. The rearrangement joined TRBV2 to TRBJ1-2; confidence is insufficient to name the D gene. The encoded CDR3 is CASLGRAGGYTF. The nucleotide sequence reads TGTGCCAGCTTGGGCCGGGCGGGGGGCTACACCTTC.